The following is a T cell receptor (delta chain) sequence with its context. This clone is described as medium-sized (0.01 to 0.1%). What this receptor recognizes is not known. No much larger clone exists at a distance of one base, and base qualities are not known. This entry belongs to a study of gamma-delta T cells after stem cell transplantation (dated by TCRdb to the mid-2010s). According to the germline V gene, CDR1 reads GEAIGNYY and CDR2 reads EKD. The CDR3 holds 14 amino acids from the cysteine to the phenylalanine. Kept here is only the CDR3 DNA, which spans 42 bases and is read in frame from base 1. Compared with germline, V lacks 2 bases and J lacks 3 bases; bases without a gene match: 3. Library preparation used RT-PCR. The sequencing machine was an Illumina MiSeq. TCRdb recomputed clones from the public reads with CATT; identical DNA rows were then combined. This sample comprises about 10,000 delta-chain clones, 1% to 1.5% of them detected only once. Around a tenth of the sample belongs to the ten largest clones.

The origin of this receptor is a human donor. It is not recorded whose cells these are; they may come from a transplant donor. The chain joins TRDV2 to TRDJ1; a stretch of 9 junction bases matches TRDD3. The sequenced sample was gamma-delta T cells. The CDR3 region reads CACDNLGDSDKLIF. The nucleotide sequence reads as follows: TGTGCCTGTGACAATCTGGGGGATTCCGATAAACTCATCTTT.